Listed here are 32 T cell receptor beta chains from one sample, sequenced in a study of CD8+CD57+ T cells in acquired aplastic anemia. The study profiled TCR beta VDJ and CDR3 using genomic DNA as template. TCRdb re-derived calls from the reads in MiXCR, one entry per CDR3 protein. The sample lists 60,000 or so distinct CDR3 sequences, roughly 54% occurring once. The sequenced sample was sorted CD4+, CD8+, or CD8+CD57+ T cells (not recorded which) from PBMCs. Source of these receptors: a human donor in good health, serving as a control.

Only one count was recorded for this clonotype. The V call is TRBV24-1, the J call TRBJ1-2; TRBD1 matches at 9 bases. The length of the CDR3 is 15 residues. Trimming at V came to 5 bases and at J to 6 bases, leaving 9 bases not matched to a gene. The V gene's germline CDR1 is KGHDR and CDR2 SFDVKD. As DNA, the CDR3 is TGTGCCACCAGTGGACCACAGGGGGCGGTGGATGGCTACACCTTC. Encoded protein: CATSGPQGAVDGYTF.

The chain is built from TRBV7-9 and TRBJ1-5; D unresolved. Per the germline V gene, CDR1 is SEHNR and CDR2 is FQNEAQ (reference sequence). The V end lost 5 bases, the J end lost 13 bases, and 9 bases lay between the germline ends. The CDR3 contains 10 residues. CDR3 loop: CASSVGPQHF. As DNA, the CDR3 is TGTGCCAGCAGCGTAGGCCCACAGCATTTT.

This clonotype counts as medium-sized (0.01 to 0.1%). CDR3 coding DNA: TGCGCCAGCAGTGAGTCTTCCACCTACGAGCAGTACTTC. Translating it yields CASSESSTYEQYF. The chain links TRBV10-1 to TRBJ2-7; D ambiguous. CDR1 is WNHNN and CDR2 is SYGVQD in the germline V gene (reference sequence). This CDR3 is built from 13 residues. V lost 0 bases to trimming and J lost 2 bases, with 5 bases between them.

CDR3 in amino acids: CATPDQRTVSNQPQHF. The CDR3 DNA follows: TGTGCCACCCCCGACCAGCGGACGGTAAGCAATCAGCCCCAGCATTTT. The genes are TRBV24-1 and TRBJ1-5; D gene uncertain. V shed 9 bases and J shed 1 base, with 18 bases lying between them. From germline, CDR1 is KGHDR and CDR2 SFDVKD. CDR3 length: 16 residues.

By frequency in the sample, this clonotype is medium-sized. The chain employs TRBV19 and TRBJ2-2; D is unresolved. In germline, CDR1 is LNHDA, CDR2 SQIVND (reference sequence). V lost 10 bases and J lost 7, with 16 bases in between. The CDR3 is 13 residues long. CDR3 bases: TGTGCCACTAAAAACGACGTCAGCGGGGAGCTGTTTTTT. This translates into CATKNDVSGELFF.

This clonotype was counted between two and nine times. J is TRBJ2-5 and V is TRBV7-6; the D call may be TRBD1 or TRBD2 (5 bases each). The V gene lost 5 bases and the J gene lost 5 bases, with 12 bases spanning the gap. CDR3 length: 13 residues. CDR1 and CDR2 from the germline V gene are SGHVS and FNYEAQ. CDR3 sequence reads: CASSPGAGETQYF. In DNA form, the CDR3 reads TGTGCCAGCAGCCCCGGGGCAGGGGAGACCCAGTACTTC.

This clonotype was seen many times. The genes are TRBV6-1 and TRBJ2-3, with no clear D. V lost 8 bases and J lost 7, with 13 bases in between. The CDR3 spans 12 residues. Germline lookup yields CDR1 MNHNS and CDR2 SASEGT. The CDR3 coding sequence is TGTGCCAGCCGCCTCGAGGTGAATACGCAGTATTTT. Its translation: CASRLEVNTQYF.

This clonotype was detected once. The J gene is TRBJ1-6, the V gene TRBV9; tentatively, D is TRBD1 (6 bases). Looked up from germline, CDR1 is SGDLS and CDR2 is YYNGEE. Trimming removed 6 bases from V and 2 bases from J, with 15 bases in between. This CDR3 region has 16 residues. This CDR3 is CASTRGGGAYNSPLHF. The CDR3 DNA sequence: TGTGCCAGCACCCGCGGGGGCGGCGCCTATAATTCACCCCTCCACTTT.

This clonotype is categorized as medium-sized (0.01 to 0.1%). The chain recombines TRBV20-1 with TRBJ2-3; TRBD2 might be the D (6 bases). The CDR3 totals 14 residues. From germline, CDR1 is DFQATT and CDR2 SNEGSKA (reference sequence). Trimming cost V 3 bases and J 6 bases, with 16 bases left between them. DNA of the CDR3: TGCAGTGCTAGCCCCGGGGGTATTCGGGATACGCAGTATTTT. Its translation is CSASPGGIRDTQYF.

This clonotype was found many times. The chain couples TRBV6-1 to TRBJ2-1; D not resolved. Trimming left V 2 bases short and J 5 bases short, with 4 bases between. The CDR3 extends over 12 amino acids. CDR1 and CDR2 (germline): MNHNS, SASEGT. CDR3 DNA: TGTGCCAGCAGTGAACGCAACAATGAGCAGTTCTTC. Translation: CASSERNNEQFF.

The rearrangement joins TRBV2 to TRBJ2-3; D is undetermined. CDR3 length: 18 residues. Germline CDR1 and CDR2: SNHLY and FYNNEI. V was pared by 5 bases and J by 3 bases, with 24 bases between. The CDR3 here is CASSLHFFSLDMTDTQYF. CDR3 DNA: TGTGCCAGCAGTCTCCACTTTTTCTCTCTAGATATGACAGATACGCAGTATTTT.

This rearrangement joins TRBV7-2 to TRBJ2-7; D not certain. Germline CDR1 and CDR2: SGHTA and FQGNSA. Trimming took 3 bases from V and 2 from J, leaving 8 bases between them. This CDR3 is 13 amino acids long. The CDR3 nucleotides are TGTGCCAGCAGCTTCGGTGACACCTACGAGCAGTACTTC. It codes for CASSFGDTYEQYF.

This clonotype was recorded a few times. Being one base from a much bigger clone, this may be a read error. This chain joins TRBV30 and TRBJ1-6; no clear D. In germline, CDR1 is GTSNPN, CDR2 SVGIG (reference sequence). This CDR3 region has 15 residues. The CDR3 sequence is CARSVRSSYNSPLHF. In DNA form, the CDR3 reads TGTGCCCGGAGTGTTCGGAGCTCCTATAATTCACCCCTCCACTTT.

The chain carries TRBV10-2 and TRBJ1-5; D not certain. The CDR3 has 12 residues. Germline V gene lookup returns CDR1 WSHSY and CDR2 SAAADI. Trimming left V 8 bases short and J 11 bases short, with 16 bases between. The CDR3 sequence: CASRPGVETQHF. The CDR3 DNA reads TGCGCCAGCCGACCCGGGGTGGAGACCCAGCATTTT.

This chain uses TRBV19 with TRBJ1-3; tentative D call: TRBD1 (6 bases). The V gene lost 4 bases and the J gene lost 4 bases, with 14 bases spanning the gap. This CDR3 region has 15 residues. In germline, CDR1 is LNHDA, CDR2 SQIVND (reference sequence). The CDR3 region is CASSTITGSGNTIYF. The DNA of the CDR3 is TGTGCCAGTAGTACCATAACAGGGTCCGGAAACACCATATATTTT.

This clonotype came up many times. CDR3 residues: CASSFHPDGTALSYEQYV. The CDR3 DNA follows: TGTGCCAGCAGCTTTCATCCAGACGGGACAGCCCTTTCCTACGAGCAGTACGTC. The chain combines TRBV7-8 with TRBJ2-7; 7 positions match TRBD1. Germline CDR1 and CDR2: SGHVS and FQNEAQ. J gave up 1 base and V 3 bases, and 15 bases lay outside the gene matches. This CDR3 is 18 amino acids long.

This clonotype was counted at least ten times. This chain connects TRBV6-5 to TRBJ2-3; TRBD2 matches at 7 bases. The length of the CDR3 is 13 residues. The V gene end was trimmed by 6 bases and the J gene end by 2 bases; junction bases not matched to a gene: 2. From germline, CDR1 is MNHEY and CDR2 SVGAGI. The DNA of the CDR3 is TGTGCCAGCAGAGCGGGACCCACAGATACGCAGTATTTT. As protein: CASRAGPTDTQYF.

On this clonotype: Relative to the germline gene, one junction end is altered; a read error may explain this. This sequence joins TRBV5-6 and TRBJ2-3; the D call may be TRBD1 or TRBD2 (6 bases each). CDR1 and CDR2 from the germline V gene are SGHDT and YYEEEE. The CDR3 is 15 residues long. The CDR3 DNA follows: TGTGCCAGCAGCTTGGAGGGGGGTTACACAGGTACGCAGTATTTT. It translates to CASSLEGGYTGTQYF.

By share of the sample, this clonotype is medium-sized. The chain has TRBV19 and TRBJ2-3; 10 bases match TRBD2. Germline V gene data show CDR1 as LNHDA and CDR2 as SQIVND (reference sequence). V was pared by 6 bases and J by 2 bases, with 5 bases of the junction left unmatched. This CDR3 spans 15 amino acids. The CDR3 sequence: CASREREGPTDTQYF. CDR3 bases: TGTGCCAGTAGAGAGCGGGAGGGCCCCACAGATACGCAGTATTTT.

The chain combines TRBV15 with TRBJ1-2; no definite D call. The germline V gene has CDR1 LNHNV and CDR2 YYDKDF (reference sequence). This CDR3 is built from 14 residues. V was cut by 1 base and J by 2 bases, with 8 bases left in between. The CDR3 here is CATSRGAANYGYTF. CDR3 nucleotides: TGTGCCACCAGCAGAGGTGCAGCCAACTATGGCTACACCTTC.

This clonotype showed up many times. The chain carries TRBV20-1 and TRBJ2-5; no reliable D call. Germline-derived CDR1 and CDR2 are DFQATT and SNEGSKA (reference sequence). V gave up 5 bases and J gave up 2 bases, with 9 bases separating them. The CDR3 is 12 residues long. CDR3 protein: CSAPKNQETQYF. For the CDR3, the DNA is TGCAGTGCTCCTAAAAATCAAGAGACCCAGTACTTC.

By its share, this clonotype is medium-sized. As DNA, the CDR3 is TGCAGTGCTGGGGGTCGCGAGCAGTACTTC. Its translation: CSAGGREQYF. V gene TRBV20-1 combines with J gene TRBJ2-7; D may match TRBD1 or TRBD2 (5 bases each). The germline gives CDR1 DFQATT, CDR2 SNEGSKA (reference sequence). V lost 5 bases, J lost 6 bases, and 8 bases lay in between. There are 10 residues in the CDR3.

This clonotype was seen more than once but under ten times. The rearrangement links TRBV15 to TRBJ2-5, with a tentative D call TRBD1 (6 bases). Deletions cut 0 bases from V and 9 bases from J, with 17 bases between. CDR1 LNHNV and CDR2 YYDKDF come from the germline V gene (reference sequence). The CDR3 is 15 amino acids. The CDR3 region is CATSRERGTSGAQYF. In DNA form, the CDR3 reads TGTGCCACCAGCAGAGAGAGGGGGACCAGTGGTGCCCAGTACTTC.

The rearrangement uses TRBV7-8 and TRBJ2-3; TRBD2 agrees at 9 bases. Germline-derived CDR1 and CDR2 are SGHVS and FQNEAQ. The junction had 2 bases not matched to a gene; V was cut back by 7 bases and J by 3 bases. The CDR3 is 13 residues long. The CDR3 reads CASTLAGTDTQYF. As DNA, the CDR3 is TGTGCCAGCACTCTAGCGGGGACAGATACGCAGTATTTT.

The gene calls are TRBV9 and TRBJ2-7; 9 bases fit TRBD1. The CDR3 spans 15 residues. V lost 3 bases and J lost 5; bases outside the gene matches: 9. Germline V gene data show CDR1 as SGDLS and CDR2 as YYNGEE. CDR3 protein: CASSAPGQGVHEQYF. As DNA, the CDR3 is TGTGCCAGCAGCGCCCCGGGACAGGGTGTGCACGAGCAGTACTTC.

V and J are TRBV20-1 and TRBJ2-3, with 14 bases aligning to TRBD2. Germline V lookup: CDR1 DFQATT, CDR2 SNEGSKA (reference sequence). CDR3 length: 16 amino acids. The J segment lost 4 bases and the V segment lost 3 bases, leaving 6 bases of the junction unmatched. The DNA of the CDR3 is TGCAGTGCTAGGGCCTGGGGACTAGCGGGGGCAGATACGCAGTATTTT. It translates to CSARAWGLAGADTQYF.

Remarks on this clonotype: This clone may be a read error of a much larger clone one base away. The chain combines TRBV28 with TRBJ2-7, with 9 bases aligning to TRBD2. Germline V gene sequence: CDR1 MDHEN, CDR2 SYDVKM. This CDR3 has 15 amino acids. V was pared by 8 bases and J by 3 bases, with 11 bases of the junction left unmatched. CDR3 sequence: CASGSYSGSFYEQYF. CDR3 DNA: TGTGCCAGCGGTTCCTATAGCGGGAGTTTCTACGAGCAGTACTTC.

This clonotype has ten or more counts. The chain links TRBV7-9 to TRBJ2-1; TRBD2 matches 7 bases. J gave up 2 bases and V 5 bases, and 9 bases lay outside the gene matches. The CDR3 runs 16 residues. Germline-derived CDR1 and CDR2 are SEHNR and FQNEAQ (reference sequence). The CDR3 loop reads CASSPLSGVTYNEQFF. CDR3 in DNA: TGTGCCAGCAGCCCACTCAGCGGGGTAACCTACAATGAGCAGTTCTTC.

This clonotype was detected a few times. This may arise from a read error, as a much more abundant clone is one base away. This CDR3 is CARSNRTGGYYGYTF. For the CDR3, the DNA is TGTGCCCGGAGCAACAGGACAGGAGGATACTATGGCTACACCTTC. This sequence joins TRBV30 and TRBJ1-2; 7 bases are shared with TRBD1. CDR3 size: 15 residues. Germline loops: CDR1 GTSNPN, CDR2 SVGIG (reference sequence).

V and J are TRBV7-8 and TRBJ1-2, with D possibly TRBD1 on 6 matching bases. V lost 4 bases and J 3 bases, leaving 15 bases between the germline ends. The CDR3 is 15 residues long. Germline CDR1 is SGHVS and CDR2 is FQNEAQ. Here the CDR3 DNA reads TGTGCCAGCAGCTCTCGGGGGGCGCAGGACTATGGCTACACCTTC. Its translation: CASSSRGAQDYGYTF.

This clonotype was seen many times. This chain connects TRBV6-1 to TRBJ1-2; D unclear. The CDR3 runs 12 residues. The germline V and J ends were trimmed by 7 bases and 2 bases, with 8 bases remaining between them. Germline values: CDR1 MNHNS, CDR2 SASEGT. CDR3 DNA sequence: TGTGCCAGCAAGCGAGGGAACTATGGCTACACCTTC. Its protein is CASKRGNYGYTF.

This clonotype occurred a few times. V is TRBV7-2 and J is TRBJ2-1; 8 bases are a match to TRBD1. The CDR3 totals 12 residues. V trimming: 6 bases; J trimming: 8 bases; junction bases outside the gene matches: 3. CDR1 is SGHTA, CDR2 FQGNSA, per germline. CDR3 sequence: CASSKQGDEQFF. CDR3 DNA: TGTGCCAGCAGTAAACAGGGGGATGAGCAGTTCTTC.